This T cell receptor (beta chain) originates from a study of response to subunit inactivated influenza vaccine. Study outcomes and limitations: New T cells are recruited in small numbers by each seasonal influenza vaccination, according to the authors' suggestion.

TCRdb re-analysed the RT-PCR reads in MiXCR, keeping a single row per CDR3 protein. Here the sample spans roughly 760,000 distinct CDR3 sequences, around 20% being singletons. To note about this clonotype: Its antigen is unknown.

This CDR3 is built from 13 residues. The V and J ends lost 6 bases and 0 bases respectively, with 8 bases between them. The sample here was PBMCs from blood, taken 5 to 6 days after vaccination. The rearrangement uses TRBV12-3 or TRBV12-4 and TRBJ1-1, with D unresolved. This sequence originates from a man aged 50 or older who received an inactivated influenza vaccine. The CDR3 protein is CASRRFLNTEAFF. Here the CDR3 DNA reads TGTGCCAGCAGGAGGTTTTTGAACACTGAAGCTTTCTTT.